This T cell receptor beta chain was retrieved from a study of blood T cell repertoires in COVID-19. On the study more broadly: Whether acute or convalescent, the COVID-19 samples came from the United States, Italy and Spain. Sample material is recorded as cDNA or gDNA derived from T cells, B-cell-depleted T cells, or PBMCs.

As to this clone: At the DNA level, this CDR3 is encoded by other sequences in the same sample as well.

Trimming left V 3 bases short and J 4 bases short, with 12 bases between. The CDR3 has 14 amino acids. Germline loops: CDR1 LNHDA, CDR2 SQIVND (reference sequence). As originally analysed: Nucleated cell number was recorded as an estimate derived from reference gene primer amplification. Produced via immunoSEQ multiplex PCR; TCRdb's table is partial and in-frame only. For V, J and clone size, that table is used; D and trimming come from the DNA. This table holds 150,000 to 160,000 clones, roughly four fifths found once. Patients from Seattle were sampled longitudinally, starting during active infection.

This chain links TRBV19 with TRBJ2-5; TRBD1 might be the D (5 bases). The sequence was collected from a woman in her sixties with COVID-19, enrolled during active disease. Sequencing input: peripheral blood. Here the CDR3 DNA reads TGTGCCAGTAGTATGGGCCAGGGTCGAGAGACCCAGTACTTC. This sequence encodes CASSMGQGRETQYF.